Shown below are 19 T cell receptor beta chains from a single sample sequenced in a study of blood T cell repertoires in COVID-19 (dated by TCRdb to between 2020 and 2021). Libraries came from the immunoSEQ multiplex PCR assay. TCRdb re-hosts the immuneACCESS table, in-frame sequences only. Its copies lack some clones; in the studies checked, an unresolved V gene accounts for under half of them, and the cause for the rest is not known. The table for this sample lists about 220,000 clones; 82% of them were counted only once. Of the sample, about 3.2% falls within the top ten clones. The sequenced sample consisted of PBMCs or T cells enriched from blood (not recorded which). These receptor sequences come from a woman between 55 and 75 years old who had recovered from COVID-19.

CDR3: CASTPSRGTSYEQYF. CDR3 nucleotides: TGTGCCAGCACCCCCAGTCGGGGAACGAGCTACGAGCAGTACTTC. The chain joins TRBV6-5 to TRBJ2-7; a weak D match, TRBD2 (5 bases). This CDR3 has 15 residues. Germline V CDR1 and CDR2: MNHEY, SVGAGI. V was cut by 7 bases and J by 3 bases, with 19 bases left in between.

This CDR3 reads CASSLSSADTQYF. The CDR3 DNA reads as TGCGCCAGCAGCTTGAGCTCCGCAGATACGCAGTATTTT. The V gene is TRBV5-1, the J gene TRBJ2-3; D gene unclear. V lost 1 base, J lost 4 bases, and 7 bases lay in between. Germline loops: CDR1 SGHRS, CDR2 YFSETQ. This CDR3 region has 13 residues.

The chain employs TRBV15 and TRBJ1-3; D might be TRBD1 (6 bases). The V and J ends lost 3 bases and 3 bases respectively, with 15 bases between them. CDR1 is LNHNV and CDR2 is YYDKDF in the germline V gene (reference sequence). The CDR3 length is 16 residues. CDR3 sequence (DNA): TGTGCCACCAGCAGGGACCGGGACATTGTTGGAAACACCATATATTTT. It translates to CATSRDRDIVGNTIYF.

The chain employs TRBV5-6 and TRBJ1-2; 11 bases agree with TRBD1. The germline CDR1 and CDR2 sequences are SGHDT and YYEEEE. With 4 bases clipped from V and 5 bases from J, the junction kept 1 base outside the gene matches. CDR3 length: 13 residues. CDR3 amino acids: CASSGQGAYGYTF. CDR3 bases: TGTGCCAGCAGCGGACAGGGGGCGTATGGCTACACCTTC.

The chain employs TRBV5-6 and TRBJ1-1; 7 nucleotides match TRBD1. CDR1 is SGHDT and CDR2 is YYEEEE in the germline V gene. CDR3 length equals 14 residues. J lost 10 bases, V lost 4 bases, and 13 bases had no gene match. The CDR3 loop reads CASSPYDRVSGAFF. Written as DNA, the CDR3 is TGTGCCAGCAGCCCCTATGACAGGGTTAGCGGAGCTTTCTTT.

The chain is built from TRBV1 and TRBJ2-7; TRBD2 is the table's D call and was not checked against the DNA. TRBV1 is a recognized pseudogene. This CDR3 contains 17 residues. CDR3 nucleotides: TGCACCAGCAGCCAAGATCAGTTTGGGGGGGGGCCCTACGAGCAGTACTTC. Its protein product is CTSSQDQFGGGPYEQYF.

This chain connects TRBV10-1 to TRBJ2-7; D is undetermined. This CDR3 is 15 amino acids long. Per germline, CDR1 WNHNN and CDR2 SYGVQD (reference sequence). Trimming left V 0 bases short and J 6 bases short, with 15 bases between. CDR3 DNA: TGCGCCAGCAGTGAGTCGACGGGTTTACAATCCGAGCAGTACTTC. It codes for CASSESTGLQSEQYF.

This clone is a singleton in its sample. J is TRBJ1-3 and V is TRBV7-9; weak D call: TRBD1 (5 bases). This CDR3 spans 18 amino acids. V was shortened by 5 bases and J by 0 bases, with 20 bases between the two germline ends. CDR1 SEHNR and CDR2 FQNEAQ come from the germline V gene (reference sequence). The CDR3 loop is CASSARIGASSSGNTIYF. CDR3 sequence (DNA): TGTGCCAGCAGCGCCAGAATAGGGGCGTCCAGCTCTGGAAACACCATATATTTT.

The chain has TRBV27 and TRBJ1-1, with D hard to call. The CDR3 spans 18 residues. Germline CDR1 and CDR2: MNHEY and SMNVEV (reference sequence). Trimming took 2 bases from V and 0 from J, leaving 19 bases between them. The CDR3 sequence: CASSLQIPGLDMNTEAFF. In DNA form, the CDR3 reads TGTGCCAGCAGTTTACAAATTCCGGGTCTCGATATGAACACTGAAGCTTTCTTT.

This clone came up a few times. The rearrangement uses TRBV7-2 and TRBJ2-7; 8 nucleotides align to TRBD1. CDR1 is SGHTA and CDR2 is FQGNSA in the germline V gene. V shed 3 bases, J shed 2 bases, and the junction held 6 bases outside the gene matches. The CDR3 totals 15 residues. The CDR3: CASSFTWTGPYEQYF. DNA for the CDR3: TGTGCCAGCAGCTTTACGTGGACAGGGCCCTACGAGCAGTACTTC.

This clone was counted ten times or more. The CDR3 DNA follows: TGTGCCAGTGGGACAGGGTGGGATGAAGCTTTCTTT. Protein: CASGTGWDEAFF. The V gene is TRBV19, the J gene TRBJ1-1; 9 nucleotides line up with TRBD1. The CDR3 sequence is 12 residues long. V lost 8 bases, J lost 7 bases, and 5 bases stayed unmatched. The germline CDR1 and CDR2 sequences are LNHDA and SQIVND (reference sequence).

This clone turned up a few times. CDR3 sequence (DNA): TGTGCCAGCAGCTTAGGGGCCAACTACGAGCAGTACTTC. It encodes CASSLGANYEQYF. This chain uses TRBV7-2 with TRBJ2-7; D not resolved. V was trimmed by 1 base and J by 3 bases, leaving 7 bases between them. The CDR3 contains 13 residues. CDR1 is SGHTA, CDR2 FQGNSA, per germline.

This chain joins TRBV19 and TRBJ1-4; tentatively, D is TRBD1 (6 bases). CDR3 length: 15 amino acids. Germline CDR1 and CDR2: LNHDA and SQIVND (reference sequence). Trimming took 4 bases from V and 4 from J, leaving 13 bases between them. The CDR3 sequence: CASSTLDSLNEKLFF. The CDR3 bases are TGTGCCAGTAGTACCCTGGACAGCCTTAATGAAAAACTGTTTTTT.

This chain joins TRBV29-1 and TRBJ1-3, with D perhaps matching TRBD1 (5 bases). The V gene's germline CDR1 is SQVTM and CDR2 ANQGSEA. This CDR3 has 16 amino acids. The V end was cut by 6 bases, the J end by 4 bases, with 22 bases between. For the CDR3, the DNA is TGCAGCGTCCTGGGGACGGTCGGGGGGAAAGGAAACACCATATATTTT. Its translation: CSVLGTVGGKGNTIYF. The entire variable domain, with the rest obtained from reference TRBV29-1 and TRBJ1-3, is as follows: SAVISQKPSRDICQRGTSLTIQCQVDSQVTMMFWYRQQPGQSLTLIATANQGSEATYESGFVIDKFPISRPNLTFSTLTVSNMSPEDSSIYLCSVLGTVGGKGNTIYFGEGSWLTVV.

J is TRBJ2-2 and V is TRBV7-9; 8 bases map to TRBD1. After removal of 5 bases from V and 0 bases from J, the junction contained 8 bases not matched to a gene. Germline assignment: CDR1 SEHNR and CDR2 FQNEAQ (reference sequence). CDR3 size: 17 residues. The CDR3 protein is CASSPPDRASNTGELFF. In DNA, the CDR3 is TGTGCCAGCAGCCCCCCGGACAGGGCTTCGAACACCGGGGAGCTGTTTTTT.

V gene TRBV3-1 (or the pseudogene TRBV3-2) combines with J gene TRBJ1-1; D uncertain. The CDR3 runs 15 residues. Germline loops: CDR1 LGHDT, CDR2 YNNKEL (reference sequence). The V end lost 0 bases, the J end lost 8 bases, and 16 bases lay between the germline ends. The CDR3 coding sequence is TGTGCCAGCAGCCAAGAAGAGGGCGCACAAAGAGAAGCTTTCTTT. Its translation: CASSQEEGAQREAFF.

The V call is TRBV12-5, the J call TRBJ1-4; 8 bases fit TRBD1. The CDR3 is made up of 14 amino acids. The germline V gene has CDR1 LGHNT and CDR2 FRNRAP. Losses at the gene ends were 1 base for V and 11 bases for J; bases not matched to a gene: 6. The CDR3 DNA sequence: TGTGCTAGTGGTTTGGGGTCAGGGGGCGTGAAACTGTTTTTT. Amino acids: CASGLGSGGVKLFF.

The chain has TRBV10-2 and TRBJ2-7, with D possibly matching TRBD1 (6 bases). Trimming took 6 bases from V and 0 from J, leaving 9 bases between them. This CDR3 contains 13 residues. Germline CDR1 reads WSHSY; CDR2 reads SAAADI. This CDR3 reads CASSGQFSYEQYF. The CDR3 DNA sequence: TGCGCCAGCAGCGGACAGTTCTCCTACGAGCAGTACTTC.

CDR3 nucleotides: TGCGCCAGCAGCTTAGGGACAGGCGGCACAGATACGCAGTATTTT. Amino acids: CASSLGTGGTDTQYF. V gene TRBV5-1 combines with J gene TRBJ2-3, with 8 positions matching TRBD1. Germline values: CDR1 SGHRS, CDR2 YFSETQ. With 2 bases clipped from V and 1 base from J, the junction kept 3 bases outside the gene matches. This CDR3 comprises 15 residues.